This T cell receptor (beta chain) was identified in a study of neurological immune-mediated disorders. Documented time point: longitudinal time-point 1 (baseline). The cDNA was synthesized by means of template-switch 5'RACE, which was carried out with 10-nucleotide random UMIs. One entry per CDR3 protein, called by TCRdb with MiXCR from the 5' RACE reads. The sample has under 90,000 distinct CDR3 sequences, roughly 10% seen once; the top ten hold roughly a tenth. The CDR3 has 13 amino acids. V lost 8 bases, J lost 8 bases, and 9 bases stayed unmatched. Germline V CDR1 and CDR2: SEHNR, FQNEAQ (reference sequence). General study findings and limits: Patients with HTLV-1-associated myelopathy had the highest level of TCR clonal expansion, whereas patients with multiple sclerosis had the lowest level, falling beneath the level found in healthy controls. CDR3 amino acid sequences found in expanded clones were never shared across subjects, suggesting private repertoires in all groups.

This clonotype was picked up many times. The antigen is unknown. The source is a young man in good health. Sequencing was performed on PBMCs. The J gene is TRBJ2-1, the V gene TRBV7-9; 7 bases match TRBD1. The CDR3 protein is CASGKQGFHEQFF. The CDR3 DNA follows: TGTGCCAGCGGAAAACAGGGGTTCCATGAGCAGTTCTTC.